Below, one TCR beta chain is given with its context. Its antigen is currently unknown. The sample belongs to a study of CD8+ T cells in alopecia areata. Study findings and constraints: Lesional scalp exceeded normal scalp in clonality, especially in alopecia totalis/universalis. TCR sharing was clearer in mice than between patients, perhaps partly owing to patient HLA diversity.

Extraction and reverse transcription of RNA yielded cDNA as the sequencing template. Assay used: immunoSEQ multiplex PCR; TCRdb lists only in-frame clones, some missing. The repertoire consists of 85,000 to 110,000 clones, with approximately 60% occurring once and the leading ten covering about 9%. V gave up 0 bases and J gave up 10 bases, with 16 bases separating them. The CDR3 is made up of 15 amino acids. CDR1 and CDR2 (germline): SGHNT, YYREEE (reference sequence). This clonotype was sampled from a human donor in good health. The specimen was CD4+ T cells sorted from blood. The chain employs TRBV5-4 and TRBJ1-4; D is possibly TRBD1 (5 bases). CDR3 DNA: TGTGCCAGCAGCTTGGACAGGCCGCCAATGGTAAAACTGTTTTTT. Protein: CASSLDRPPMVKLFF.